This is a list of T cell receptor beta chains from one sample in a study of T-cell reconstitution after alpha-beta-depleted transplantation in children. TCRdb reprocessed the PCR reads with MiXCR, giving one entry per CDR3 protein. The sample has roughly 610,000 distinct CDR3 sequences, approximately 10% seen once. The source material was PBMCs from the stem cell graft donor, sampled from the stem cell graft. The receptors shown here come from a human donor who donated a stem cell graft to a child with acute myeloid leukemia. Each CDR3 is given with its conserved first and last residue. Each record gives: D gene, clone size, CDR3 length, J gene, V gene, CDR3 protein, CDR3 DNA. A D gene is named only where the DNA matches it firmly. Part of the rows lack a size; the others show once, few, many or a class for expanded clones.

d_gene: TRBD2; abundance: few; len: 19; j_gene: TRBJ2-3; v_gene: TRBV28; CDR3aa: CASSLRLAGEEGPTDTQYF; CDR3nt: TGTGCCAGCAGTTTACGACTAGCGGGAGAAGAGGGCCCCACAGATACGCAGTATTTT
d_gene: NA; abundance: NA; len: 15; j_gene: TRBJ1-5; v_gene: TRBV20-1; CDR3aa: CSARQGEGPDQPQHF; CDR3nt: TGCAGTGCTAGACAGGGCGAAGGTCCCGATCAGCCCCAGCATTTT
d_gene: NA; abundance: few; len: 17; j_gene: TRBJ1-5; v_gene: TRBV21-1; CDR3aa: CASSKEVCRVCNQPQHF; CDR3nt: TGTGCCAGCAGCAAAGAGGTATGCAGGGTCTGCAATCAGCCCCAGCATTTT
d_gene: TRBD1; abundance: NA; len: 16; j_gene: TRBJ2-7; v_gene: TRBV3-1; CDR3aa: CASSQSDRVSSYEQYF; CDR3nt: TGTGCCAGCAGCCAGTCGGACAGGGTCAGCTCCTACGAGCAGTACTTC
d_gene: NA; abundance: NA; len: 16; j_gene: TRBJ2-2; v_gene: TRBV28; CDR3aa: CASSLSGAPNTGELFF; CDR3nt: TGTGCCAGCAGTTTATCAGGGGCCCCGAACACCGGGGAGCTGTTTTTT
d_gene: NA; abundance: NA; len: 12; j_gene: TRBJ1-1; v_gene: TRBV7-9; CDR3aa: CASSFHDTEAFF; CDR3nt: TGTGCCAGCAGCTTCCATGACACTGAAGCTTTCTTT
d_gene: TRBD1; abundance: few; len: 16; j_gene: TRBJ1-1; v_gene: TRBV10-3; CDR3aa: CAISPLRGQGITEAFF; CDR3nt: TGTGCCATCAGTCCTTTGAGGGGACAGGGTATTACTGAAGCTTTCTTT
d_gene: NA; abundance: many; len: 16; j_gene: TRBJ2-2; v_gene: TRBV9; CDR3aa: CASSVVSGLNTGELFF; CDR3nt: TGTGCCAGCAGCGTAGTGAGCGGGCTAAACACCGGGGAGCTGTTTTTT
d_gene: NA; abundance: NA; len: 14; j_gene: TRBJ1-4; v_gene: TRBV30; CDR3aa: CATGPGATNEKLFF; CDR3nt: TGTGCCACAGGGCCCGGTGCAACTAATGAAAAACTGTTTTTT
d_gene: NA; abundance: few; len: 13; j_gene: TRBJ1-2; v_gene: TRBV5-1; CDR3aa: CASSLEVTHGYTF; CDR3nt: TGCGCCAGCAGCTTGGAAGTGACGCATGGCTACACCTTC
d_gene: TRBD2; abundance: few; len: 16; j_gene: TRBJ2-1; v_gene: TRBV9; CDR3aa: CASSVEVGAGGGEQFF; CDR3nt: TGTGCCAGCAGCGTAGAGGTTGGGGCGGGAGGTGGTGAGCAGTTCTTC
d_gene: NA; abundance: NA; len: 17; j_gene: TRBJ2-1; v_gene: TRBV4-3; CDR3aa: CASSQGRGASGYNEQFF; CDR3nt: TGCGCCAGCAGCCAGGGGAGGGGGGCTAGCGGTTACAATGAGCAGTTCTTC
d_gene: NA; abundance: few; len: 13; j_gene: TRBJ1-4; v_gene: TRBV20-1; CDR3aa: CSAPPGSDEKLFF; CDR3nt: TGCAGTGCTCCCCCCGGGAGCGATGAAAAACTGTTTTTT
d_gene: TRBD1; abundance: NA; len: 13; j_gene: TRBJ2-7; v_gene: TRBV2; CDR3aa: CASNNRGLYEQYF; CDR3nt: TGTGCCAGCAATAACAGGGGGCTCTACGAGCAGTACTTC
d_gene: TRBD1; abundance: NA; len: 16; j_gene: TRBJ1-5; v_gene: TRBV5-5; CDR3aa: CASSFAGGRSNQPQHF; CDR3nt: TGTGCCAGCAGCTTCGCAGGGGGTAGGAGCAATCAGCCCCAGCATTTT
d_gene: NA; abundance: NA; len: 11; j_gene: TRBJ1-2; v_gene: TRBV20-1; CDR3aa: CSARHNYGYTF; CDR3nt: TGCAGTGCTAGGCATAACTATGGCTACACCTTC
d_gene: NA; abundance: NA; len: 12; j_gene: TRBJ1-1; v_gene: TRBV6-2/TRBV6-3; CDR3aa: CASKQGNTEAFF; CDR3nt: TGTGCCAGCAAACAGGGGAACACTGAAGCTTTCTTT
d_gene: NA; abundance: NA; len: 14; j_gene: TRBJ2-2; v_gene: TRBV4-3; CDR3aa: CASSQAKAAGELFF; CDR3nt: TGCGCCAGCAGCCAAGCGAAGGCTGCCGGGGAGCTGTTTTTT
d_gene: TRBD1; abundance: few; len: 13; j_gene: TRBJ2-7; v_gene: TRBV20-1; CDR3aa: CSAMTGGQYEQYF; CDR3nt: TGCAGTGCTATGACAGGGGGCCAGTACGAGCAGTACTTC
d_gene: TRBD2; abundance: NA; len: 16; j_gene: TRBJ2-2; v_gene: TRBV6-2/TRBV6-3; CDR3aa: CASSRTRKGGTGELFF; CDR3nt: TGTGCCAGCTCCCGGACTAGGAAGGGTGGGACCGGGGAGCTGTTTTTT
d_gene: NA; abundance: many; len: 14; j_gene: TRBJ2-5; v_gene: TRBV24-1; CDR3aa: CATSDLGAEETQYF; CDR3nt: TGTGCCACCAGTGATTTGGGGGCGGAGGAGACCCAGTACTTC
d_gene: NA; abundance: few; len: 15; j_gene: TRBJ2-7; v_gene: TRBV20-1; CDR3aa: CSARDLDSLSYEQYF; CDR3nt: TGCAGTGCTAGAGATTTGGACAGCCTCTCCTACGAGCAGTACTTC
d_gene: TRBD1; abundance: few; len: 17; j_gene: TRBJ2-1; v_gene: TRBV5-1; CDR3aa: CASSARQGTGLYNEQFF; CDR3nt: TGCGCCAGCAGCGCACGGCAGGGGACAGGCCTCTACAATGAGCAGTTCTTC
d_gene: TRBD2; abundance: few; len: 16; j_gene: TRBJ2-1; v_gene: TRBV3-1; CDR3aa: CASSQGLAGLVGEQFF; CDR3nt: TGTGCCAGCAGCCAGGGACTAGCGGGACTAGTGGGTGAGCAGTTCTTC
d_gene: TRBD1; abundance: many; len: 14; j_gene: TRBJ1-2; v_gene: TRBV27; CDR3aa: CASSLTGLNYGYTF; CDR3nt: TGTGCCAGCAGCCTGACAGGGCTCAACTATGGCTACACCTTC
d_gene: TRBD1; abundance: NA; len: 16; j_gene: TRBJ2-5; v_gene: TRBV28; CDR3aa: CASSSFRTGGRETQYF; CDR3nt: TGTGCCAGCAGTAGCTTCAGGACAGGGGGTAGAGAGACCCAGTACTTC
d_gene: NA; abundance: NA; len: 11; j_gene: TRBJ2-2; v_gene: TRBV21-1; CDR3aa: CAPPGAGELFF; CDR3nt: TGTGCCCCCCCCGGGGCCGGGGAGCTGTTTTTT
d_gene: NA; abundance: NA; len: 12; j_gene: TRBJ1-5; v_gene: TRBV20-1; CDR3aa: CSARSGGQPQHF; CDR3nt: TGCAGTGCTAGATCTGGGGGACAGCCCCAGCATTTT
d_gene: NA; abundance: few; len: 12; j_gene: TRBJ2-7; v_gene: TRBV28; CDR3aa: CASTSGADEQYF; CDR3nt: TGTGCCAGCACCTCAGGGGCGGACGAGCAGTACTTC
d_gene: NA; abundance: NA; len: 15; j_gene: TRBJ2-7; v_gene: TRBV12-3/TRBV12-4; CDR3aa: CASSIHGRGANEQYF; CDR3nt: TGTGCCAGCAGCATCCACGGCAGGGGGGCCAACGAGCAGTACTTC
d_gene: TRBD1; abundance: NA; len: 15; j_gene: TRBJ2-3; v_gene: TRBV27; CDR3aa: CASSLRAGGGDTQYF; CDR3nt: TGTGCCAGCAGCCTCCGGGCAGGGGGCGGTGATACGCAGTATTTT
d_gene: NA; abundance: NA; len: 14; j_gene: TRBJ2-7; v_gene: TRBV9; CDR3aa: CASSVGAPYTEQYF; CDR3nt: TGTGCCAGCAGCGTAGGCGCACCTTATACGGAGCAGTACTTC
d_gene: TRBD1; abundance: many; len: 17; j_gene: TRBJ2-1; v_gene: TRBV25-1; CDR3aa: CASSLNPTGTGAHEQFF; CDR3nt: TGTGCCAGCAGCCTTAACCCGACCGGGACAGGGGCCCATGAGCAGTTCTTC
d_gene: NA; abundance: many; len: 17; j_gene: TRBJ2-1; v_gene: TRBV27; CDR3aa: CASSWGTPGRPLNEQFF; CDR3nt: TGTGCCAGCAGTTGGGGGACACCCGGCCGCCCCCTCAATGAGCAGTTCTTC
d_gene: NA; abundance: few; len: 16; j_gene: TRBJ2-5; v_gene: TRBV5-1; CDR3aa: CASSLNSGEARETQYF; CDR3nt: TGCGCCAGCAGCTTGAATTCGGGGGAGGCCCGTGAGACCCAGTACTTC
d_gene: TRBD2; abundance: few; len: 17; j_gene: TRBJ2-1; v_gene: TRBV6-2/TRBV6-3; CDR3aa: CASTQKGEASGRIEQFF; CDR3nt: TGTGCCAGCACCCAAAAGGGGGAGGCTAGCGGGAGGATTGAGCAGTTCTTC
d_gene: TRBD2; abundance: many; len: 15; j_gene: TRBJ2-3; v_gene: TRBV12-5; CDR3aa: CASGLTSGSTDTQYF; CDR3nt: TGTGCTAGTGGGCTAACTAGCGGTAGCACAGATACGCAGTATTTT
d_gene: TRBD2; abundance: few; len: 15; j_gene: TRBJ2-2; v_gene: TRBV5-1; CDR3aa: CASNLAGEHTGELFF; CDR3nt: TGCGCCAGCAATTTGGCGGGAGAGCACACCGGGGAGCTGTTTTTT
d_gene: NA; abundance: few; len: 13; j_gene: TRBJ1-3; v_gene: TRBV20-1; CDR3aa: CSATGETGNTIYF; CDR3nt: TGCAGTGCTACAGGGGAGACTGGAAACACCATATATTTT
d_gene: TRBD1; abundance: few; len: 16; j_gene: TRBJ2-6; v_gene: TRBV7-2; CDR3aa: CASSLGTGAGANVLTF; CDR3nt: TGTGCCAGCAGCTTAGGAACAGGGGCTGGGGCCAACGTCCTGACTTTC
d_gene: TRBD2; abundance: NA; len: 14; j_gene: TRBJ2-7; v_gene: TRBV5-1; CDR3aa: CASSQTSGIYEQYF; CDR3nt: TGCGCCAGCAGCCAGACTAGCGGGATTTATGAGCAGTACTTC
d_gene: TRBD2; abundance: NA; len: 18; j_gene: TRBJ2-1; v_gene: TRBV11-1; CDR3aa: CASSLRILAGGYSDEQFF; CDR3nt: TGTGCCAGCAGCTTAAGGATCCTAGCGGGAGGGTATAGCGATGAGCAGTTCTTC
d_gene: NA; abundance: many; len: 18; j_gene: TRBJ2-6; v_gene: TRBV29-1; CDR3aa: CSVVSKQVISSGANVLTF; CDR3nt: TGCAGCGTTGTCTCGAAACAGGTCATTAGCTCTGGGGCCAACGTCCTGACTTTC
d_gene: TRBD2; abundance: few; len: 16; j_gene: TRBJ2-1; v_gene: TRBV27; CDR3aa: CASRSIAGGSYNEQFF; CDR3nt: TGTGCCAGCCGATCGATAGCGGGAGGCTCCTACAATGAGCAGTTCTTC
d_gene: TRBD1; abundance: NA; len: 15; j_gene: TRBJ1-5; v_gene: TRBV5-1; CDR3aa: CASSVTGQGNQPQHF; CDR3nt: TGCGCCAGCAGCGTTACCGGACAGGGCAATCAGCCCCAGCATTTT
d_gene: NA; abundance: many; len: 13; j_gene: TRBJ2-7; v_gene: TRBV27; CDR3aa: CASSLSAQAFQYF; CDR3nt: TGTGCCAGCAGTTTATCCGCGCAAGCTTTTCAGTACTTC
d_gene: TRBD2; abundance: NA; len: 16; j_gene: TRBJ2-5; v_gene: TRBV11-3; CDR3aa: CASSSRRTSGPETQYF; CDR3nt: TGTGCCAGCAGCTCCCGACGGACTAGCGGGCCGGAGACCCAGTACTTC
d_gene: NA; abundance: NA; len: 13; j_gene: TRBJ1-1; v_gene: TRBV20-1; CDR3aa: CSASQGLNTEAFF; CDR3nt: TGCAGTGCTAGTCAGGGGCTGAACACTGAAGCTTTCTTT
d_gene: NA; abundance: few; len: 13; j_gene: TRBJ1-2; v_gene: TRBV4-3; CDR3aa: CASSQSANYGYTF; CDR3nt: TGCGCCAGCAGCCAATCAGCTAACTATGGCTACACCTTC
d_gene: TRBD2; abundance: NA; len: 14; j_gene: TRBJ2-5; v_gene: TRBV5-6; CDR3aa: CASTRVAGEETQYF; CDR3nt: TGTGCCAGCACGAGGGTAGCGGGAGAAGAGACCCAGTACTTC
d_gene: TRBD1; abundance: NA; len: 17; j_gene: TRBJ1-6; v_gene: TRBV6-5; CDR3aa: CASSSRQGSTDNSPLHF; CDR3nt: TGTGCCAGCAGTTCCCGACAGGGATCAACGGATAATTCACCCCTCCACTTT
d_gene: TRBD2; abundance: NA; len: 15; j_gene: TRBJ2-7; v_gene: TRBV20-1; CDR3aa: CSARDWGLAGYEQYF; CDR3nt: TGCAGTGCTAGAGACTGGGGACTAGCGGGATACGAGCAGTACTTC
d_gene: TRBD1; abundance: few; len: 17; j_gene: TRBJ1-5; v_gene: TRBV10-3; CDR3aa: CAISPTGGDGRGQPQHF; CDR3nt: TGTGCCATCAGTCCGACAGGGGGCGATGGGCGCGGTCAGCCCCAGCATTTT